This T cell receptor beta chain was captured in a study of T cell repertoires in cytomegalovirus infection. Whole-study context: In public TCR beta signatures, there were indications of both CMV infection and matching HLA type.

Using its own MiXCR run on the reads, TCRdb lists one record per CDR3 protein. Found here are approximately 130,000 distinct CDR3 sequences, 20% to 30% of them singletons; the top ten hold roughly 35%. Germline V lookup: CDR1 SEHNR, CDR2 FQNEAQ (reference sequence). With 2 bases clipped from V and 5 bases from J, the junction kept 5 bases outside the gene matches. The CDR3 covers 15 residues. As to this clonotype: Its specificity is not known.

The sequencing input was PBMCs, sequenced either directly or after in vitro stimulation (not recorded which). This chain joins TRBV7-9 and TRBJ2-1; 8 nucleotides match TRBD2. This TCR came from a human donor in good health (CMV status not recorded). Some clones in this sample may be carry-over from other donors' samples. The CDR3 reads CASSLQERENNEQFF. Written as DNA, the CDR3 is TGTGCCAGCAGCTTACAAGAGCGGGAGAACAATGAGCAGTTCTTC.